This entry lists 10 T cell receptor beta chains sequenced from one sample in a study of vaccination effects on CD4 cells after COVID-19. Researchers isolated CD4+ T cells once less than twelve days of culture had elapsed. Only in-frame clones appear in the TCRdb table, and some are missing; sequencing was by immunoSEQ multiplex PCR. The sample includes roughly 60,000 clones, 72% seen only once; the top ten take roughly 25%. These receptors have no known antigen. The sequenced sample was CD4+ T cells from PBMCs cultured without peptide, obtained before COVID-19 vaccination. The receptor source for this set is a human donor who had a prior SARS-CoV-2 infection.

J is TRBJ2-7 and V is TRBV18, with TRBD1 matching over 8 bases. V lost 5 bases and J lost 5; bases outside the gene matches: 5. Germline V gene data show CDR1 as KGHSH and CDR2 as LQKENI. The CDR3 covers 13 residues. The CDR3 loop reads CASSGQGLDEQYF. The CDR3 region has the DNA TGTGCCAGCTCAGGACAGGGCCTCGACGAGCAGTACTTC.

The genes are TRBV6-5 and TRBJ1-4; 7 nucleotides match TRBD1. Germline V gene sequence: CDR1 MNHEY, CDR2 SVGAGI. The CDR3 spans 15 residues. V lost 2 bases to trimming and J lost 8 bases; unmatched junction nucleotides: 8. The CDR3 reads CASSYAGTEGEKLFF. As DNA, the CDR3 is TGTGCCAGCAGTTACGCCGGGACAGAAGGGGAAAAACTGTTTTTT.

The CDR3 coding sequence is TGTGCCAGCAGCTTGGGGGGGAGGGGTCACAATGAGCAGTTCTTC. It translates to CASSLGGRGHNEQFF. The chain carries TRBV5-5 and TRBJ2-1, with 7 bases fitting TRBD2. Germline V gives CDR1 SGHKS, CDR2 YYEKEE (reference sequence). This CDR3 contains 15 residues. V was pared by 0 bases and J by 5 bases, with 5 bases of the junction left unmatched.

The chain joins TRBV30 to TRBJ2-1, with D possibly matching TRBD2 (6 bases). Per the germline V gene, CDR1 is GTSNPN and CDR2 is SVGIG (reference sequence). The V gene lost 3 bases and the J gene lost 6 bases, with 21 bases spanning the gap. CDR3 size: 16 residues. CDR3: CAWRRRVAGMGNEQFF. The DNA of the CDR3 is TGTGCCTGGAGAAGACGAGTTGCGGGGATGGGCAATGAGCAGTTCTTC.

As DNA, the CDR3 is TGTGCCAGCAGTGAAGTTGGACAGGCCTCTGGAAACACCATATATTTT. Its translation is CASSEVGQASGNTIYF. The chain joins TRBV2 to TRBJ1-3, with 7 bases that match TRBD1. Trimming removed 1 base from V and 0 bases from J; junction bases left unmatched: 3. The CDR3 covers 16 residues. The germline V gene encodes CDR1 SNHLY and CDR2 FYNNEI.

V is TRBV6-2 or TRBV6-3 and J is TRBJ2-7; a weak D match, TRBD2 (5 bases). V was cut by 4 bases and J by 4 bases, with 20 bases left in between. Germline V gene lookup returns CDR1 MNHEY and CDR2 SVGEGT. This CDR3 has 16 amino acids. The DNA of the CDR3 is TGTGCCAGCAGTTCGGGGTTTTGGCCGTCAGTTTACGAGCAGTACTTC. Its translation: CASSSGFWPSVYEQYF.

The rearrangement uses TRBV2 and TRBJ1-3; 7 bases fit TRBD1. From germline, CDR1 is SNHLY and CDR2 FYNNEI. Trimming at V came to 5 bases and at J to 4 bases, leaving 5 bases not matched to a gene. This CDR3 spans 14 amino acids. The CDR3 loop is CASSLQGPGNTIYF. The CDR3 DNA is TGTGCCAGCAGTTTACAGGGGCCGGGAAACACCATATATTTT.

The genes are TRBV7-9 and TRBJ2-2; D is uncertain. Germline V gene data show CDR1 as SEHNR and CDR2 as FQNEAQ (reference sequence). The CDR3 consists of 14 residues. The V gene lost 5 bases and the J gene lost 1 base, with 8 bases spanning the gap. CDR3 DNA: TGTGCCAGCAGCAACTTCCGGAACACCGGGGAGCTGTTTTTT. Residues: CASSNFRNTGELFF. Full variable domain (outside the CDR3, taken from reference TRBV7-9 and TRBJ2-2): DTGVSQNPRHKITKRGQNVTFRCDPISEHNRLYWYRQTLGQGPEFLTYFQNEAQLEKSRLLSDRFSAERPKGSFSTLEIQRTEQGDSAMYLCASSNFRNTGELFFGEGSRLTVL.

The chain combines TRBV5-6 with TRBJ2-1; TRBD1 might be the D (5 bases). Trimming stripped 3 bases from V and 4 bases from J, with 14 bases between. CDR1 SGHDT and CDR2 YYEEEE come from the germline V gene. The CDR3 has 15 residues. The CDR3 DNA reads TGTGCCAGCAGCTCCTTGGTAGGGGTATACAATGAGCAGTTCTTC. This codes for CASSSLVGVYNEQFF.

V and J are TRBV30 and TRBJ2-5, with TRBD2 as a possible D gene (6 bases). Germline lookup yields CDR1 GTSNPN and CDR2 SVGIG (reference sequence). With 4 bases removed from V and 5 bases from J, the gap between germline ends came to 20 bases. The CDR3 spans 15 residues. For the CDR3, the DNA is TGTGCCTGGAACCGGGGGTCGGGTGGGAGCGAGACCCAGTACTTC. Amino acids: CAWNRGSGGSETQYF.